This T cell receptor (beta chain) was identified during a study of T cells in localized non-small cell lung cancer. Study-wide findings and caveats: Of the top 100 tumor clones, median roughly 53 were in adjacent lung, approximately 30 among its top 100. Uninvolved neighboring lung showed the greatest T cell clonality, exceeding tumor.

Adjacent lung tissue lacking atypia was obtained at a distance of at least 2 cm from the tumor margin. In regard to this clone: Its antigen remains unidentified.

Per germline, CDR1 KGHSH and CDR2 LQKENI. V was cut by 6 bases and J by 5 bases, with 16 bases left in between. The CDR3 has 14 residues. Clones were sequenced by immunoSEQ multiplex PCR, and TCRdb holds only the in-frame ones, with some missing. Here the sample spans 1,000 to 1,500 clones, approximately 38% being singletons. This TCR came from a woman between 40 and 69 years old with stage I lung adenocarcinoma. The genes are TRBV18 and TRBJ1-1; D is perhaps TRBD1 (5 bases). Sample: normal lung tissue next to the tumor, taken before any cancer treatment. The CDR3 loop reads CASSTTRGITEAFF. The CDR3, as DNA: TGTGCCAGCTCCACCACTAGGGGAATTACTGAAGCTTTCTTT.